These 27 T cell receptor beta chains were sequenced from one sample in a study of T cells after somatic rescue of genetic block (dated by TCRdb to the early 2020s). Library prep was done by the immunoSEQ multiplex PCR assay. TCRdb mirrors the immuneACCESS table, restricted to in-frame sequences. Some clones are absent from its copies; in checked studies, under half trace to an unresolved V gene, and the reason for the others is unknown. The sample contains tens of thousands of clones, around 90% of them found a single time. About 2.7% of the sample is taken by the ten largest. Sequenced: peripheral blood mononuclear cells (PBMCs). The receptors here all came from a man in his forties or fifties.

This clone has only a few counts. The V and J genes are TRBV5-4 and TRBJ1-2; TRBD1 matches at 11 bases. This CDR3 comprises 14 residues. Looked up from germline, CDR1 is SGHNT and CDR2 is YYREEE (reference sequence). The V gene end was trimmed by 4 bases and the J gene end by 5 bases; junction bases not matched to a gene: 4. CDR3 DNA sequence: TGTGCCAGCAGCATGGACAGGGGGCGATATGGCTACACCTTC. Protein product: CASSMDRGRYGYTF.

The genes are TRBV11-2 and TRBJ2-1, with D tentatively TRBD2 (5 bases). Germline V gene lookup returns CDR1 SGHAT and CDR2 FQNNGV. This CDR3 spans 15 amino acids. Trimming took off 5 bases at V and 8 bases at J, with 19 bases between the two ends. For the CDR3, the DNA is TGTGCCAGCAGCCCTCGGTGGACTTACGGCGATGAGCAGTTCTTC. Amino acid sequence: CASSPRWTYGDEQFF.

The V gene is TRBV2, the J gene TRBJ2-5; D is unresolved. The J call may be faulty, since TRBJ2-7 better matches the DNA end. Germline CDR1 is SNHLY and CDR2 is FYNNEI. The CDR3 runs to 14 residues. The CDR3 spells CASSQPLGTYEQYF. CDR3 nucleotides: TGTGCCAGCAGCCAACCTTTGGGAACCTACGAGCAGTACTTC.

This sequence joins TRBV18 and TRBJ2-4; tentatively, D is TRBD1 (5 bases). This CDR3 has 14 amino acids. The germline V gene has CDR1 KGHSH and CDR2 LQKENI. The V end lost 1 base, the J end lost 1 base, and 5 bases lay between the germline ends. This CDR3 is CASSPQGAKNIQYF. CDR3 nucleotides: TGTGCCAGCTCACCACAGGGGGCCAAAAACATTCAGTACTTC.

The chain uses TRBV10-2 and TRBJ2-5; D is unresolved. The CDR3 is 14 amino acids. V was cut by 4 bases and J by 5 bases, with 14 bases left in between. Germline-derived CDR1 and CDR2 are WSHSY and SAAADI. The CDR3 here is CASSVVSLGETQYF. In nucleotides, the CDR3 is TGCGCCAGCAGTGTTGTCAGTCTCGGGGAGACCCAGTACTTC.

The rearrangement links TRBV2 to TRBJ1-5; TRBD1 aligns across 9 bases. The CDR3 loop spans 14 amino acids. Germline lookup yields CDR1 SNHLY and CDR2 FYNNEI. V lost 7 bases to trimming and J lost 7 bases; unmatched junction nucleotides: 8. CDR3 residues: CASTRTGARQPQHF. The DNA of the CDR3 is TGTGCCAGCACTCGGACAGGGGCGAGACAGCCCCAGCATTTT.

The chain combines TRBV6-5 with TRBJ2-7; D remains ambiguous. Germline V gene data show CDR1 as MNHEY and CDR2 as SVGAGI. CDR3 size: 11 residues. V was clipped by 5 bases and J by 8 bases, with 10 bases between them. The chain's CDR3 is CASSRCGKQYF. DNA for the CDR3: TGTGCCAGCAGTCGATGTGGTAAGCAGTACTTC.

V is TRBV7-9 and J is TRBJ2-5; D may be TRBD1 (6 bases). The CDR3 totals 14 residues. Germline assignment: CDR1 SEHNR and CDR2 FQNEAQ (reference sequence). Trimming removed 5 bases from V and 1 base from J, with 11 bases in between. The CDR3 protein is CASSERTVQETQYF. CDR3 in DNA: TGTGCCAGCAGCGAAAGGACAGTCCAAGAGACCCAGTACTTC. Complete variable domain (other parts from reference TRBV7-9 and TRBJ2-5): DTGVSQNPRHKITKRGQNVTFRCDPISEHNRLYWYRQTLGQGPEFLTYFQNEAQLEKSRLLSDRFSAERPKGSFSTLEIQRTEQGDSAMYLCASSERTVQETQYFGPGTRLLVL.

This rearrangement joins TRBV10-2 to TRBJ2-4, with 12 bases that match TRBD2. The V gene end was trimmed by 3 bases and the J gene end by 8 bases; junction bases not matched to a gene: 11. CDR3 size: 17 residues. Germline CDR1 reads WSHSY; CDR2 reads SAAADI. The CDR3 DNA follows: TGCGCCAGCAGTGATCCTAGCGGGAGGGCGGTCAGGGACATTCAGTACTTC. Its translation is CASSDPSGRAVRDIQYF.

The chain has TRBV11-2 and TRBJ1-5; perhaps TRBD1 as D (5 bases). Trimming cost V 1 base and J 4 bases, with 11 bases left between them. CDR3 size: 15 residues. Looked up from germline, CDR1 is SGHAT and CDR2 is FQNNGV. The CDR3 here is CASSLGGFGNQPQHF. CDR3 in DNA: TGTGCCAGCAGCTTAGGGGGGTTTGGAAATCAGCCCCAGCATTTT.

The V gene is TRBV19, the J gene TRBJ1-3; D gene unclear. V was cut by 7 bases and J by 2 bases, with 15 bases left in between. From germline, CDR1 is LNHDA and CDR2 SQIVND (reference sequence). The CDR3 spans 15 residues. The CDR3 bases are TGTGCCAGTACGAAGGACCCGGGCGCTGGAAACACCATATATTTT. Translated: CASTKDPGAGNTIYF.

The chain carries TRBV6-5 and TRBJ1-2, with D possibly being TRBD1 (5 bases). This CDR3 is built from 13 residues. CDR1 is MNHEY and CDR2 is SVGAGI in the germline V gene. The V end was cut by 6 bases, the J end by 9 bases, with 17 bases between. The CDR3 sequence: CASSQGPLPSYTF. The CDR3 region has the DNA TGTGCCAGCAGCCAGGGACCCCTACCCAGCTACACCTTC.

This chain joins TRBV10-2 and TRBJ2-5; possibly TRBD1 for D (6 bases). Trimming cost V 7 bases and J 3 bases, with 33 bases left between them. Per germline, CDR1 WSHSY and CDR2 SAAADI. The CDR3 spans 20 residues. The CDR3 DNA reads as TGCGCCAGCAAGTTGCAGGGGACGATTGGGAACAACCCCTATAAAGAGACCCAGTACTTC. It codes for CASKLQGTIGNNPYKETQYF.

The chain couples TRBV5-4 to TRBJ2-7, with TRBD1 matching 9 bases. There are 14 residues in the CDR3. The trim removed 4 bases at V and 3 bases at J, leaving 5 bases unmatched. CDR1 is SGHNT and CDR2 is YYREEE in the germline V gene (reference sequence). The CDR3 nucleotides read TGTGCCAGCAGCCTCGGGGACAGGGACTACGAGCAGTACTTC. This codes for CASSLGDRDYEQYF.

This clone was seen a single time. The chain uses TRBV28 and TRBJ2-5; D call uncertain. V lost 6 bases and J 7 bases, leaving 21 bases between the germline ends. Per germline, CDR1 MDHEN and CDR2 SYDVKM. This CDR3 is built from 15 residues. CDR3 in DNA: TGTGCCAGCAGCAAAACCGGACCCACCTCGGGGACCCAGTACTTC. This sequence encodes CASSKTGPTSGTQYF. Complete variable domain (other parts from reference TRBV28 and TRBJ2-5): DVKVTQSSRYLVKRTGEKVFLECVQDMDHENMFWYRQDPGLGLRLIYFSYDVKMKEKGDIPEGYSVSREKKERFSLILESASTNQTSMYLCASSKTGPTSGTQYFGPGTRLLVL.

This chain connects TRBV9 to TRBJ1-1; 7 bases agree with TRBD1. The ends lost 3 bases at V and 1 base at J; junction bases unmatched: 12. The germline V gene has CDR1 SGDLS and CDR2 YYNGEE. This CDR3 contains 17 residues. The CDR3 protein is CASSESLTGEENTEAFF. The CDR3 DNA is TGTGCCAGCAGCGAATCACTCACAGGGGAGGAGAACACTGAAGCTTTCTTT.

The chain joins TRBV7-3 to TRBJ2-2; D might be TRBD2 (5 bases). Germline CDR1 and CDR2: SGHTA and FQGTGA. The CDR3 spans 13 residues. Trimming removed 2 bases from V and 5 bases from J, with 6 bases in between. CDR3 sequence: CASSLSGTGELFF. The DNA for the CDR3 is TGTGCCAGCAGCTTATCGGGAACCGGGGAGCTGTTTTTT.

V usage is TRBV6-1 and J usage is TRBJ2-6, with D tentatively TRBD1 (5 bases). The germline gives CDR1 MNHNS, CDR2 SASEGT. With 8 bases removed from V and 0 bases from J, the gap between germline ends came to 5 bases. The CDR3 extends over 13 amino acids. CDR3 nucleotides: TGTGCCAGCGGGGCCTCTGGGGCCAACGTCCTGACTTTC. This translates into CASGASGANVLTF.

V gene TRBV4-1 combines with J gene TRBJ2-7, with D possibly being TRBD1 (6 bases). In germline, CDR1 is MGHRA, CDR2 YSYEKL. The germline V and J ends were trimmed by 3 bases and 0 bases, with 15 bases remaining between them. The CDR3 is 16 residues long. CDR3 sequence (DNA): TGCGCCAGCAGCCAGGGCGGTTGGACAGCCTCCTACGAGCAGTACTTC. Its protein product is CASSQGGWTASYEQYF.

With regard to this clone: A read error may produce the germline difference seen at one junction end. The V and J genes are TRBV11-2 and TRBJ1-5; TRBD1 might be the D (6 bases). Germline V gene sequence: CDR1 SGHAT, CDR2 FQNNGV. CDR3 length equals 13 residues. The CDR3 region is CASSLDLGQPQHF. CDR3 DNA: TGTGCCAGCAGCTTAGATCTAGGACAGCCGCAGCATTTT.

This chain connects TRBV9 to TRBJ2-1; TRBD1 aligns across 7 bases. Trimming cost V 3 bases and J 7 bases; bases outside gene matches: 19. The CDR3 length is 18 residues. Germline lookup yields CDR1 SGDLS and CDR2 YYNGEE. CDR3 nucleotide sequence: TGTGCCAGCAGCGCTCGTATGGGACAGCCCCTCTGGGGGAATGAGCAGTTCTTC. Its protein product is CASSARMGQPLWGNEQFF.

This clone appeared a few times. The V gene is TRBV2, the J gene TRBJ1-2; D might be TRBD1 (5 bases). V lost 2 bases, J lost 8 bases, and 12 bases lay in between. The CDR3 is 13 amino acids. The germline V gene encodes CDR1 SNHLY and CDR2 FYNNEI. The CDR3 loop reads CASSEMGDAGYTF. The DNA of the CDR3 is TGTGCCAGCAGTGAAATGGGGGACGCGGGCTACACCTTC.

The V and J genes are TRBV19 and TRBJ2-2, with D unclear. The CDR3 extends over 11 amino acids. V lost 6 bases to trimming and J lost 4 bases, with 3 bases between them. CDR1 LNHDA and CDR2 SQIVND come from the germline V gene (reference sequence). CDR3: CASRFTGELFF. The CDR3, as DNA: TGTGCCAGTAGGTTCACCGGGGAGCTGTTTTTT.

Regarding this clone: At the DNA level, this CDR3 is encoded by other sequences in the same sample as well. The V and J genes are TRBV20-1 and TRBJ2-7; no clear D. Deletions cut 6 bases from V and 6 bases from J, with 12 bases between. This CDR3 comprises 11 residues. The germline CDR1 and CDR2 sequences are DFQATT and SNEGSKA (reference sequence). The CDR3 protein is CSALRAREQYF. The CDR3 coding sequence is TGCAGTGCCCTCCGAGCCCGCGAGCAGTACTTC.

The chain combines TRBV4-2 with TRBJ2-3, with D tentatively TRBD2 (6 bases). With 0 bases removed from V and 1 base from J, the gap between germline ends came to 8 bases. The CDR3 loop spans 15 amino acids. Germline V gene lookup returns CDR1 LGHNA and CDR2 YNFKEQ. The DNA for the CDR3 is TGTGCCAGCAGCCAAGAGGGGGGTCGCACAGATACGCAGTATTTT. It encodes CASSQEGGRTDTQYF.

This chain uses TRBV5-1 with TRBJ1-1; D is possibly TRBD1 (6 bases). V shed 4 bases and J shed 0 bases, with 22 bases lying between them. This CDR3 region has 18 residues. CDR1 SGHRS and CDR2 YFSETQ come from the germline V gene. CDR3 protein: CASSRLGGRDGLNTEAFF. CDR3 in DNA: TGCGCCAGCAGCCGATTAGGGGGGCGGGACGGCTTGAACACTGAAGCTTTCTTT.

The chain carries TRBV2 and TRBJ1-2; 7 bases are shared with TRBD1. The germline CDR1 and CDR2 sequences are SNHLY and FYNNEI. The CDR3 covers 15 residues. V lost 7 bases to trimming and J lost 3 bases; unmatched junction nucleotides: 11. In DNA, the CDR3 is TGTGCCAGCACCTCCATTAGAACAGGGGACTATGGCTACACCTTC. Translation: CASTSIRTGDYGYTF.